This T cell receptor beta chain is drawn from a study of OX40 agonist ivuxolimab in advanced cancers. The protocol was immunoSEQ multiplex PCR, while the TCRdb copy is restricted to in-frame clones and leaves out a portion. The sample includes some 90,000 clones, about 89% of them seen just once. The CDR3 sequence is 14 residues long. Unmatched junction bases numbered 6, after V lost 5 bases and J lost 4 bases. CDR1 and CDR2 from the germline V gene are MNHNY and SVGAGI (reference sequence). The receptor's source is an adult with an advanced solid tumor such as melanoma, head and neck, liver or kidney cancer. Here the sequenced sample was CD4+ or CD8+ T cells sorted from blood, taken in a trial of the OX40 agonist ivuxolimab. The chain couples TRBV6-6 to TRBJ2-7; 9 bases fit TRBD1. Written as DNA, the CDR3 is TGTGCCAGCAGTCCGAGGGACAGGGAGTACGAGCAGTACTTC. It codes for CASSPRDREYEQYF.